The clone carrying this T cell receptor (beta chain) has only a few counts. The CDR3 totals 15 residues. Deletions cut 1 base from V and 7 bases from J, with 16 bases between. CDR1 SGHVS and CDR2 FNYEAQ come from the germline V gene. This entry is derived from a study of cytomegalovirus exposure and HLA in healthy donors. Use of 60 Vbeta and 13 Jbeta primers characterized the PCR. Repertoires were generated with immunoSEQ multiplex PCR, while TCRdb's copy carries only in-frame clones and drops some. The sample has roughly 88,000 clones; 76% are singletons. This cohort consisted of healthy bone marrow donors.

Sequencing input: PBMCs. The clonotype originates from a man younger than 45 in good health and CMV-seropositive. The chain recombines TRBV7-6 with TRBJ2-5; the D is unclear. This CDR3 reads CASSLGNSPTGTQYF. DNA of the CDR3: TGTGCCAGCAGCTTAGGAAACTCGCCCACGGGGACCCAGTACTTC.